This is a list of T cell receptor beta chains from one sample in a study of control samples from healthy donors and cancer patients. Produced via immunoSEQ multiplex PCR; TCRdb's table is partial and in-frame only. The table shows over 100,000 clones, with more than 90% occurring only once. The sequenced material came from blood. These receptors all come from a man aged 18 to 35 in good health. Both conserved end residues are part of each CDR3. The D gene is left open where the match is weak. Clone size is shown for a subset of rows, as once, few, many or a class of expanded clone.

TRBD2,TRBV6-2/TRBV6-3,once,TRBJ2-3,TGTGCCAGCAGTCAGGGGACTAGCGGGGGGACAGATACGCAGTATTTT,CASSQGTSGGTDTQYF
.,TRBV2,.,TRBJ1-1,TGTGCCAGCAGCAGGGAGGACACTGAAGCTTTCTTT,CASSREDTEAFF
.,TRBV5-1,.,TRBJ2-2,TGCGCCAGCAGGGGGCTTCCGAACACCGGGGAGCTGTTTTTT,CASRGLPNTGELFF
.,TRBV18,.,TRBJ1-2,TGTGCCAGCTCACCACCTGCCGCTGAGGCTGGCTACACCTTC,CASSPPAAEAGYTF
.,TRBV4-1,.,TRBJ2-1,TGCGCCAGCAGCCGCGGAGGGATTTTGGGCCCTTACAATGAGCAGTTCTTC,CASSRGGILGPYNEQFF
.,TRBV13,.,TRBJ2-7,TGTGCCAGCAGCCTGTCGGGTGTTGGGGGACCCTTAACGTACGAGCAGTACTTC,CASSLSGVGGPLTYEQYF
.,TRBV6-5,.,TRBJ2-1,TGTGCCAGCAGTTACAAGCGGAACGTTGAGCAGTTCTTC,CASSYKRNVEQFF
.,TRBV5-1,once,TRBJ2-3,TGCGCCAGCAGCGCCTTGGGGACCGATCTAGATACGCAGTATTTT,CASSALGTDLDTQYF
.,TRBV12-3/TRBV12-4,.,TRBJ2-3,TGTGCCAGCAGTGCCTGGGGTGGGGATACGCAGTATTTT,CASSAWGGDTQYF
TRBD2,TRBV5-1,.,TRBJ2-1,TGCGCCAGCAGCTTGGGACTAGCGGGGCCCCACAATGAGCAGTTCTTC,CASSLGLAGPHNEQFF
.,TRBV7-9,few,TRBJ1-2,TGTGCCAGCAGCTTAGCAGGGGAAGGACCGCTGGGCTACACCTTC,CASSLAGEGPLGYTF
.,TRBV11-1,.,TRBJ1-1,TGTGCCAGCAGCCGTAGCGCAGGGGATAGTATGGAAGCTTTCTTT,CASSRSAGDSMEAFF
.,TRBV19,.,TRBJ1-5,TGTGCCAGTAGTATAGGGGGCTGGAGCAATCAGCCCCAGCATTTT,CASSIGGWSNQPQHF
.,TRBV18,.,TRBJ2-1,TGTGCCAGCTCACCACGGGATGAGCAGTTCTTC,CASSPRDEQFF
.,TRBV14,.,TRBJ1-3,TGTGCCAGCAGCCCTAGTGGTCGGACAGTATATTTT,CASSPSGRTVYF
.,TRBV6-6,.,TRBJ1-5,TGTGCCAGCAGTTATTCAAGGGCAGATCAGCCCCAGCATTTT,CASSYSRADQPQHF
TRBD2,TRBV27,once,TRBJ2-7,TGTGCCAGCAGTTTAATGGGACTAGCGGGGCACCCCTACGAGCAGTACTTC,CASSLMGLAGHPYEQYF
TRBD2,TRBV23-1,.,TRBJ2-3,TGCGCCAGCAGTCGGTCGGGGGGGGACACAGATACGCAGTATTTT,CASSRSGGDTDTQYF
.,TRBV30,.,TRBJ1-2,TGTGCCTGGAGCGGTAAGGGCGGCTACACCTTC,CAWSGKGGYTF
TRBD1,TRBV18,once,TRBJ1-2,TGTGCCAGCTCACCCATCGACAGGGCCTATGGCTACACCTTC,CASSPIDRAYGYTF
.,TRBV11-3,.,TRBJ1-2,TGTGCCAGCAGCTTAGATTCAGGGACGAGCTATGGCTACACCTTC,CASSLDSGTSYGYTF
.,TRBV5-1,.,TRBJ2-7,TGCGCCAGCAGTGGTGATCCGGGAAAGGAATATTACGAGCAGTACTTC,CASSGDPGKEYYEQYF
.,TRBV19,.,TRBJ1-2,TGTGCCAGTAGTAGAAGGGGTTCCTATGGCTACACCTTC,CASSRRGSYGYTF